The TCR beta chain under discussion was sequenced for a study of blood T cells in healthy people across ages. Study findings and constraints: With age, beta diversity per million T cells declined roughly linearly, significantly by 40. The CMV status of each donor remained undetermined, and this could have confounded shifts in expanded clonotypes.

There were at least 5.5 micrograms of total RNA extracted from every sample. V was trimmed by 8 bases and J by 0 bases, leaving 17 bases between them. The CDR3 contains 14 residues. Germline CDR1 DFQATT, CDR2 SNEGSKA (reference sequence). In its sample, this clonotype was seen a few times. The antigen is undetermined. A sample-barcoded 5' primer and a J-beta primer mix were used in a second PCR of roughly 7 to 11 cycles. A template-switch adaptor containing 12 random nucleotides labeled each cDNA molecule. TCRdb itself ran the 5' RACE reads through MiXCR, one entry per CDR3 protein. The sample holds about 1.5 million distinct CDR3 sequences, about 42% seen once.

The sequence derives from a woman younger than 30 in good health. The J gene is TRBJ2-7, the V gene TRBV20-1; maybe TRBD2 (6 bases). The specimen was blood. Here the CDR3 DNA reads TGCAGTTCCCTTAACGCGGAGGGCTCCTACGAGCAGTACTTC. This encodes CSSLNAEGSYEQYF.